A single sample is the source of the 30 T cell receptor beta chains below, sequenced in a study of patients and donors after allogeneic stem cell transplantation. TCRdb re-called the RT-PCR reads with MiXCR, one entry per CDR3 protein. The sample carries some 10,000 distinct CDR3 sequences, approximately 4% recorded once. Sequencing was carried out using blood, either unsorted or a sorted T cell fraction (not recorded which). These receptors were obtained from a human donor who was either an allogeneic HSCT recipient or a stem cell or donor lymphocyte infusion donor (not recorded which). It is not recorded whose cells these are; they may come from a transplant donor.

This clonotype was counted many times. The chain is built from TRBV7-2 and TRBJ1-6; 10 nucleotides match TRBD1. V was clipped by 1 base and J by 9 bases; unmatched bases: 6. The CDR3 has 16 residues. Germline CDR1 SGHTA, CDR2 FQGNSA. The CDR3 DNA reads as TGTGCCAGCAGCTTAGTAACCGGGACAGGGGCTTCACCCCTCCACTTT. This codes for CASSLVTGTGASPLHF.

By proportion, this clonotype is medium-sized. CDR3 in DNA: TGCGCCAGCAGCCGTACCGGGACAGCGTACAATGAGCAGTTCTTC. This codes for CASSRTGTAYNEQFF. The rearrangement joins TRBV5-1 to TRBJ2-1; 7 bases are shared with TRBD1. From germline, CDR1 is SGHRS and CDR2 YFSETQ. Trimming at V came to 4 bases and at J to 4 bases, leaving 8 bases not matched to a gene. CDR3 length: 15 amino acids.

This clonotype was recorded many times. The chain has TRBV27 and TRBJ2-1, with unresolved D. The V and J ends lost 7 bases and 5 bases respectively, with 18 bases between them. The CDR3 loop spans 15 amino acids. The germline V gene has CDR1 MNHEY and CDR2 SMNVEV (reference sequence). The CDR3 reads CASNGTETPDNEQFF. DNA of the CDR3: TGTGCCAGCAACGGCACGGAGACGCCTGACAATGAGCAGTTCTTC.

This clonotype was picked up many times. DNA for the CDR3: TGTGCCAGCAGTTTTGAAAAATCACACATTCAGTACTTC. Amino acid sequence: CASSFEKSHIQYF. The chain links TRBV12-3 or TRBV12-4 to TRBJ2-4; no definite D call. The CDR3 is 13 residues long. V lost 3 bases, J lost 8 bases, and 11 bases lay in between.

There are many counts of this clonotype. This chain joins TRBV7-9 and TRBJ2-1, with 8 bases fitting TRBD2. The V segment lost 6 bases and the J segment 5 bases; nucleotides outside the gene matches: 3. Per germline, CDR1 SEHNR and CDR2 FQNEAQ (reference sequence). The CDR3 is 13 residues long. The CDR3 sequence is CASRAGVDNEQFF. The CDR3 bases are TGTGCCAGCAGAGCGGGAGTTGACAATGAGCAGTTCTTC.

This clonotype was found many times. V gene TRBV25-1 combines with J gene TRBJ2-3; possible D gene TRBD2, 7 bases. This CDR3 has 15 amino acids. The V end was cut by 4 bases, the J end by 1 base, with 12 bases between. Germline V gene data show CDR1 as MGHDK and CDR2 as SYGVNS. CDR3 in DNA: TGTGCCAGCAGTGCGGGGGGCGCGGGCACAGATACGCAGTATTTT. It is translated as CASSAGGAGTDTQYF.

In this sample, this clonotype turned up many times. The V call is TRBV7-2, the J call TRBJ1-6; unclear D gene. V was cut by 0 bases and J by 4 bases, with 10 bases left in between. The CDR3 sequence is 16 residues long. Germline V lookup: CDR1 SGHTA, CDR2 FQGNSA. CDR3 sequence (DNA): TGTGCCAGCAGCTTAGCGCATACAGTTTATAATTCACCCCTCCACTTT. Translated, it gives CASSLAHTVYNSPLHF.

This clonotype was seen repeatedly, ten times or more. The chain is built from TRBV10-3 and TRBJ2-1; TRBD1 is a possible D gene (6 bases). V was trimmed by 7 bases and J by 0 bases, leaving 16 bases between them. Germline V CDR1 and CDR2: ENHRY, SYGVKD. The CDR3 contains 16 residues. CDR3 nucleotides: TGTGCCATCAACGCTTCGACAGGAAGCTCCTACAATGAGCAGTTCTTC. Protein sequence: CAINASTGSSYNEQFF.

This clonotype was observed many times. The genes are TRBV5-1 and TRBJ2-2; 9 bases map to TRBD2. The CDR3 contains 15 residues. Trimming at V came to 5 bases and at J to 6 bases, leaving 8 bases not matched to a gene. The germline V gene has CDR1 SGHRS and CDR2 YFSETQ. The CDR3 loop is CASRVISGSPGELFF. The CDR3 DNA follows: TGCGCCAGCAGGGTTATTAGCGGGAGCCCCGGGGAGCTGTTTTTT. Drawing the rest from reference TRBV5-1 and TRBJ2-2, the complete variable domain is KAGVTQTPRYLIKTRGQQVTLSCSPISGHRSVSWYQQTPGQGLQFLFEYFSETQRNKGNFPGRFSGRQFSNSRSEMNVSTLELGDSALYLCASRVISGSPGELFFGEGSRLTVL.

This clonotype was found many times. The rearrangement links TRBV20-1 to TRBJ1-6; D may be TRBD1 (6 bases). Between the trimmed V and J ends, which lost 6 bases and 10 bases, there was a span of 19 bases. The CDR3 spans 14 residues. The germline V gene has CDR1 DFQATT and CDR2 SNEGSKA (reference sequence). In DNA, the CDR3 is TGCAGTGCAGAGACCGGGACATTCGCGTCACCCCTCCACTTT. Translated: CSAETGTFASPLHF.

This clonotype has a count of ten or more. V and J are TRBV11-3 and TRBJ2-7, with D possibly matching TRBD2 (6 bases). Germline-derived CDR1 and CDR2 are SGHNT and YENEEA. Trimming took 4 bases from V and 6 from J, leaving 13 bases between them. This CDR3 spans 13 amino acids. CDR3 protein: CASSWGVAGEQYF. CDR3 nucleotide sequence: TGTGCCAGCAGCTGGGGGGTAGCAGGCGAGCAGTACTTC.

In its sample, this clonotype was seen many times. V is TRBV2 and J is TRBJ1-5; possible D gene TRBD1, 6 bases. CDR1 and CDR2 (germline): SNHLY, FYNNEI. This CDR3 has 15 amino acids. V was pared by 7 bases and J by 0 bases, with 13 bases between. The CDR3 loop reads CASNPQGISNQPQHF. The CDR3 DNA reads TGTGCCAGCAATCCTCAGGGGATTAGCAATCAGCCCCAGCATTTT.

This clonotype rates as medium-sized. V usage is TRBV7-9 and J usage is TRBJ2-7, with 10 bases that match TRBD2. The trim removed 1 base at V and 3 bases at J, leaving 9 bases unmatched. Germline loops: CDR1 SEHNR, CDR2 FQNEAQ (reference sequence). The CDR3 totals 17 residues. The CDR3 is CASSLGLAGASLYEQYF. In DNA, the CDR3 is TGTGCCAGCAGCTTAGGGCTAGCGGGAGCCTCCCTCTACGAGCAGTACTTC. The whole variable domain, remainder taken from reference TRBV7-9 and TRBJ2-7, is DTGVSQNPRHKITKRGQNVTFRCDPISEHNRLYWYRQTLGQGPEFLTYFQNEAQLEKSRLLSDRFSAERPKGSFSTLEIQRTEQGDSAMYLCASSLGLAGASLYEQYFGPGTRLTVT.

This clonotype was observed at least ten times. The CDR3 sequence is CASYFPGLTYEQYF. DNA for the CDR3: TGTGCCAGCTATTTCCCGGGGCTGACCTACGAGCAGTACTTC. J is TRBJ2-7 and V is TRBV5-5; D is tentatively TRBD1 or TRBD2 (5 bases each). The V gene's germline CDR1 is SGHKS and CDR2 YYEKEE (reference sequence). Trimming removed 7 bases from V and 2 bases from J, with 16 bases in between. There are 14 residues in the CDR3. Looking up the rest from reference TRBV5-5 and TRBJ2-7 gives the full variable domain: DAGVTQSPTHLIKTRGQQVTLRCSPISGHKSVSWYQQVLGQGPQFIFQYYEKEERGRGNFPDRFSARQFPNYSSELNVNALLLGDSALYLCASYFPGLTYEQYFGPGTRLTVT.

This clonotype was counted at least ten times. The chain joins TRBV28 to TRBJ2-5, with no clear D. CDR1 MDHEN and CDR2 SYDVKM come from the germline V gene. Deletions cut 5 bases from V and 5 bases from J, with 9 bases between. The CDR3 spans 12 residues. CDR3 amino acids: CASSINRETQYF. CDR3 in DNA: TGTGCCAGCAGTATAAACCGGGAGACCCAGTACTTC.

Many counts were recorded for this clonotype. This chain connects TRBV3-1 to TRBJ2-3; D ambiguous. Germline lookup yields CDR1 LGHDT and CDR2 YNNKEL (reference sequence). CDR3 length equals 12 residues. V dropped 2 bases and J dropped 2 bases, with 2 bases sitting between them. This chain's CDR3 is CASSQITDTQYF. For the CDR3, the DNA is TGTGCCAGCAGCCAAATCACAGATACGCAGTATTTT.

This clonotype was recorded a few times. This chain uses TRBV19 with TRBJ1-1; no reliable D call. This CDR3 has 12 residues. Germline assignment: CDR1 LNHDA and CDR2 SQIVND (reference sequence). V lost 6 bases and J 3 bases, leaving 8 bases between the germline ends. The CDR3 sequence is CASSQVYTEAFF. CDR3 DNA sequence: TGTGCCAGTAGCCAAGTGTACACTGAAGCTTTCTTT.

This clonotype was counted many times. The CDR3 spells CASSPEDSYYGYTF. In DNA, the CDR3 is TGCGCCAGCAGCCCGGAGGACAGTTACTATGGCTACACCTTC. V usage is TRBV5-1 and J usage is TRBJ1-2, with D perhaps matching TRBD1 (6 bases). V was cut by 4 bases and J by 3 bases, with 13 bases left in between. The CDR3 loop spans 14 amino acids. Per the germline V gene, CDR1 is SGHRS and CDR2 is YFSETQ.

This clonotype was picked up many times. V gene TRBV10-3 combines with J gene TRBJ1-4; the match to TRBD1 covers 7 bases. CDR3 size: 15 residues. CDR1 is ENHRY and CDR2 is SYGVKD in the germline V gene. Unmatched junction bases numbered 5, after V lost 7 bases and J lost 0 bases. Here the CDR3 DNA reads TGTGCCATCAAGCAGGGGGGATCAACTAATGAAAAACTGTTTTTT. Amino acids: CAIKQGGSTNEKLFF.

This clonotype was counted ten times or more. This chain uses TRBV24-1 with TRBJ2-2; a weak D match, TRBD2 (6 bases). CDR3 size: 14 residues. Germline-derived CDR1 and CDR2 are KGHDR and SFDVKD. Trimming shortened V by 5 bases and J by 5 bases, and 11 bases separated the two germline ends. CDR3 DNA sequence: TGTGCCACCAGTGTACGGGAGCGGACCGGGGAGCTGTTTTTT. Translation: CATSVRERTGELFF.

By share, this clonotype counts as medium-sized. This sequence joins TRBV12-3 or TRBV12-4 and TRBJ2-3; 7 nucleotides agree with TRBD2. This CDR3 comprises 16 residues. The junction had 11 bases not matched to a gene; V was cut back by 5 bases and J by 3 bases. Here the CDR3 reads CASSRRAGRATDTQYF. Here the CDR3 DNA reads TGTGCCAGCAGTCGTAGAGCGGGAAGAGCGACAGATACGCAGTATTTT.

This chain links TRBV2 with TRBJ2-2, with D possibly matching TRBD2 (5 bases). Trimming shortened V by 3 bases and J by 0 bases, and 8 bases separated the two germline ends. Germline CDR1 and CDR2: SNHLY and FYNNEI. This CDR3 is 15 amino acids long. The CDR3: CASSDWRANTGELFF. Written as DNA, the CDR3 is TGTGCCAGCAGTGACTGGCGGGCGAACACCGGGGAGCTGTTTTTT.

In this sample, this clonotype turned up many times. The rearrangement links TRBV6-5 to TRBJ2-2; D is uncertain. Germline V gene lookup returns CDR1 MNHEY and CDR2 SVGAGI. V lost 6 bases, J lost 0 bases, and 8 bases lay in between. The CDR3 spans 14 residues. CDR3 coding DNA: TGTGCCAGCAGATTAGCTGCGAACACCGGGGAGCTGTTTTTT. Encoded protein: CASRLAANTGELFF.

This clonotype was recorded many times. Since no conserved phenylalanine or tryptophan closes the CDR3, a read error is the likely cause. The rearrangement links TRBV24-1 to TRBJ2-1; 11 bases map to TRBD2. CDR1 is KGHDR and CDR2 is SFDVKD in the germline V gene. The length of the CDR3 is 12 residues. J was trimmed by 13 bases and V by 5 bases; bases with no gene match: 3. The CDR3 coding sequence is TGTGCCACCAGTGCCACTAGCGGGAGTCAGTTCGTC. Its translation: CATSATSGSQFV.

By proportion, this clonotype is large. The CDR3 reads CSVLMLSSYGYTF. CDR3 DNA sequence: TGCAGCGTCCTAATGCTATCCTCGTATGGCTACACCTTC. The chain recombines TRBV29-1 with TRBJ1-2; no reliable D call. V shed 6 bases and J shed 5 bases, with 16 bases lying between them. Germline CDR1 and CDR2: SQVTM and ANQGSEA. The CDR3 is made up of 13 amino acids.

This clonotype was counted ten times or more. CDR3 nucleotide sequence: TGTGCCAGCAGCCGGGACGGCTTTTACGAGACCCAGTACTTC. Translated: CASSRDGFYETQYF. The V call is TRBV11-2, the J call TRBJ2-5; D is possibly TRBD1 or TRBD2 (5 bases each). V gave up 5 bases and J gave up 5 bases, with 15 bases separating them. The CDR3 consists of 14 residues. CDR1 is SGHAT and CDR2 is FQNNGV in the germline V gene. The complete variable domain, with remaining parts taken from reference TRBV11-2 and TRBJ2-5, reads EAGVAQSPRYKIIEKRQSVAFWCNPISGHATLYWYQQILGQGPKLLIQFQNNGVVDDSQLPKDRFSAERLKGVDSTLKIQPAKLEDSAVYLCASSRDGFYETQYFGPGTRLLVL.

This clonotype has a count of ten or more. The CDR3 protein is CASSSGGGRETQYF. The DNA for the CDR3 is TGTGCCAGCAGCTCGGGTGGGGGCCGGGAGACCCAGTACTTC. The gene calls are TRBV27 and TRBJ2-5; perhaps TRBD1 as D (6 bases). The CDR3 contains 14 residues. With 6 bases removed from V and 5 bases from J, the gap between germline ends came to 16 bases. In germline, CDR1 is MNHEY, CDR2 SMNVEV (reference sequence).

Remarks on this clonotype: This CDR3 fails to terminate in the conserved phenylalanine or tryptophan, so it likely reflects a read error. The V and J genes are TRBV6-2 or TRBV6-3 and TRBJ2-7; weak D call: TRBD2 (5 bases). The V gene's germline CDR1 is MNHEY and CDR2 SVGEGT. The ends were cut back, 2 bases at V and 3 bases at J, with 20 bases in the middle. The CDR3 runs to 17 residues. CDR3 protein: CASSYNIRTVAVYEQYL. CDR3 bases: TGTGCCAGCAGTTACAATATCCGGACTGTGGCTGTCTACGAGCAGTACCTC.

This clonotype appeared many times. CDR3 amino acids: CATSDPRPTSGGTDTQYF. In DNA form, the CDR3 reads TGTGCCACCAGTGATCCCCGCCCGACTAGCGGAGGCACAGATACGCAGTATTTT. V is TRBV24-1 and J is TRBJ2-3; TRBD2 matches 9 bases. CDR1 and CDR2 (germline): KGHDR, SFDVKD. V trimming: 3 bases; J trimming: 1 base; junction bases outside the gene matches: 10. The CDR3 has 18 amino acids.

V is TRBV5-1 and J is TRBJ2-6, with 8 positions matching TRBD2. Germline V gene data show CDR1 as SGHRS and CDR2 as YFSETQ. V lost 3 bases and J lost 0; bases outside the gene matches: 2. The CDR3 runs 16 residues. The CDR3 sequence: CASSSGTSSGANVLTF. In DNA, the CDR3 is TGCGCCAGCAGCTCCGGGACTAGCTCTGGGGCCAACGTCCTGACTTTC. The variable domain in full, with the rest retrieved from reference TRBV5-1 and TRBJ2-6, is KAGVTQTPRYLIKTRGQQVTLSCSPISGHRSVSWYQQTPGQGLQFLFEYFSETQRNKGNFPGRFSGRQFSNSRSEMNVSTLELGDSALYLCASSSGTSSGANVLTFGAGSRLTVL.